This T cell receptor beta chain was captured in a study of OX40 agonist ivuxolimab in advanced cancers. Describing the broader study: Ivuxolimab, which targeted the costimulatory receptor OX40 (CD134), was an agonistic, fully human IgG2 monoclonal antibody. Intravenous ivuxolimab was administered to patients every 2 weeks at six dose levels: 0.01, 0.1, 0.3, 1.5, 3 and 10 mg/kg. Of the roughly 52 dose-escalation patients, hepatocellular carcinoma was present in 19, melanoma in approximately 15, renal cell carcinoma in 9 and head and neck cancer in 9. In the dose-escalation cohort, 82.7% of patients were male, and the mean age was about 55 years, with a range of about 23 to 80. Prior anti-PD-1, anti-PD-L1 or anti-CTLA-4 therapy was permitted, and approximately 41% of dose-escalation patients had received checkpoint inhibitors. Three dose-escalation patients achieved partial responses, one with hepatocellular carcinoma and two with cutaneous melanoma. The point of sequencing TCRbeta in the periphery was to test whether ivuxolimab changed TCR sequence diversity and drove clonal T-cell expansion. The paper covers the monotherapy dose-escalation part of the phase I ivuxolimab trial, which included N ≈ 52 patients. Findings and caveats that apply to the study as a whole: Low levels of normalized T-cell clonal expansion were also seen in some patients who did not respond. After ivuxolimab, more expanded clones were found on average in CD8+ T cells than in CD4+ T cells. Which antigens the clonally expanded peripheral T cells were specific for was not determined. Partial responders in the 0.1-3.0 mg/kg groups had among the lowest normalized peripheral clonal expansion, especially among CD8+ T cells. At doses from 0.1 to 3.0 mg/kg, clonal expansion was seen in both CD4+ and CD8+ blood T cells between baseline and week 6.

Patients with autoimmune disease history or receiving systemic immunosuppression were excluded from the trial. In every dose cohort, peripheral blood was drawn for TCR sequencing at baseline, cycle 4 day 1, and cycle 7 day 1. The samples were taken from a phase I, first-in-human, multicenter, open-label dose-escalation trial of ivuxolimab. Adults with locally advanced or metastatic melanoma, renal cell carcinoma, hepatocellular carcinoma or head and neck squamous cell carcinoma were enrolled in the trial. Before TCR sequencing, CD4+ and CD8+ T cells were separately sorted from peripheral blood. This clone was seen only a few times. Its target antigen remains unknown. Nothing much larger sits one base from this clone, and base qualities are not available. Genomic DNA was extracted from sorted cells for sequencing of the TCRbeta CDR3 region. TCRbeta CDR3 regions were sequenced using the immunoSEQ Assay. In TCRdb, the immuneACCESS table is reduced to in-frame sequences with V and J assigned. These tables do not hold every clone; where another copy was compared, an unresolved V gene accounts for under half, and the others remain unexplained. For this sample there are roughly 75,000 clones; around 87% appear just once. The top ten hold roughly 6.3% of the sample.

The CDR3, cysteine through phenylalanine, is 14 amino acids long. CDR3 DNA only is kept here, 42 bases in frame from base 1. V sheds 5 bases and J sheds 0 bases, leaving 11 bases between their ends. CDR1 SNHLY and CDR2 FYNNEI were looked up in the germline V gene. This receptor was taken from an adult with an advanced solid tumor such as melanoma, head and neck, liver or kidney cancer. The sample in question was CD4+ or CD8+ T cells sorted from blood, obtained in a trial of the OX40 agonist ivuxolimab. This chain is built from TRBV2 and TRBJ2-7; a weak D assignment points to TRBD2 (6 bases agree). The encoded CDR3 is CASSYRLDSYEQYF. At the DNA level, the sequence is TGTGCCAGCAGTTATAGACTAGACTCCTACGAGCAGTACTTC.